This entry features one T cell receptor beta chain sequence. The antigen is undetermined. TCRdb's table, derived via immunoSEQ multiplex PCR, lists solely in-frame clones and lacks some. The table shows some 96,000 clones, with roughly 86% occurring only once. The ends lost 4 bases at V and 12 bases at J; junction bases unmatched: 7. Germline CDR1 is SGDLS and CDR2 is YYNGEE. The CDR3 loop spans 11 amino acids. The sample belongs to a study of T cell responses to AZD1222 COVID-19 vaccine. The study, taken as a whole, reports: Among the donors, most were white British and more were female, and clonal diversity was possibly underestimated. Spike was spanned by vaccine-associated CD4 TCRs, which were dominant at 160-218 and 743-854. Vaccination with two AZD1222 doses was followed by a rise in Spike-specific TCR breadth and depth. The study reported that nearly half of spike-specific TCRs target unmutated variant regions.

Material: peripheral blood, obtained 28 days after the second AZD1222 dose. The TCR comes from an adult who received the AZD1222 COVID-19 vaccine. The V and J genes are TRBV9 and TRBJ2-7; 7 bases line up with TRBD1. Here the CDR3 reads CASSQRQGGYF. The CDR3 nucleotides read TGTGCCAGCAGCCAGCGACAGGGCGGGTACTTC.